The text below deals with one T cell receptor beta chain. The entirety of the isolated RNA underwent reverse transcription, so expressed TCRB transcripts were sequenced. Profiling relied on immunoSEQ multiplex PCR, and the TCRdb table lists in-frame clones only, not all of them. The sample consists of fewer than 550,000 clones, 9.5% to 12% of them appearing once. These data come from a study of beta chain features in type 1 diabetes. This CDR3 is 15 amino acids long. Germline CDR1 PRHDT, CDR2 FYEKMQ (reference sequence). The J segment lost 4 bases and the V segment lost 5 bases, leaving 7 bases of the junction unmatched.

The rearrangement links TRBV13 to TRBJ1-5, with 8 bases identical to TRBD1. This clonotype was obtained from a woman between 18 and 29 years old in good health. Input material: naive CD4+ T cells from blood. The CDR3 here is CASSADRGPNQPQHF. The CDR3 nucleotides are TGTGCCAGCAGCGCCGACAGGGGACCAAATCAGCCCCAGCATTTT. The full variable domain, rest sourced from reference TRBV13 and TRBJ1-5, is AAGVIQSPRHLIKEKRETATLKCYPIPRHDTVYWYQQGPGQDPQFLISFYEKMQSDKGSIPDRFSAQQFSDYHSELNMSSLELGDSALYFCASSADRGPNQPQHFGDGTRLSIL.